The 8 T cell receptor beta chains given below trace back to one sample, sequenced in a study of CXCR3 chemokines and chemotherapy response in bladder cancer. In TCRdb, the PCR reads were re-called with MiXCR into one record per CDR3 protein. In the table there are under 450 distinct CDR3 sequences, 9.6% of which are singletons. Sampling was carried out from a patient whose treatment included neoadjuvant chemotherapy. These TCRs come from a human donor with bladder cancer that did not respond to neoadjuvant chemotherapy.

By share of the sample, this clonotype is hyperexpanded. The chain recombines TRBV19 with TRBJ2-1; D perhaps matches TRBD1 (5 bases). The V and J ends lost 6 bases and 3 bases respectively, with 12 bases between them. The CDR3 extends over 14 amino acids. The V gene's germline CDR1 is LNHDA and CDR2 SQIVND (reference sequence). The CDR3 nucleotides read TGTGCCAGTAGGCAGGACACCAACTACAATGAGCAGTTCTTC. Translated, it gives CASRQDTNYNEQFF.

This clonotype was observed a handful of times. The chain carries TRBV2 and TRBJ2-7, with D unclear. Trimming cost V 4 bases and J 3 bases, with 7 bases left between them. The CDR3 sequence is 12 residues long. Germline-derived CDR1 and CDR2 are SNHLY and FYNNEI. The CDR3 coding sequence is TGTGCCAGCAGTGGGGTCGGCTACGAGCAGTACTTC. This gives the protein CASSGVGYEQYF.

By sample fraction, this clonotype is medium-sized. This chain uses TRBV10-3 with TRBJ2-2, with D hard to call. Trimming stripped 9 bases from V and 6 bases from J, with 8 bases between. The CDR3 covers 11 residues. Germline values: CDR1 ENHRY, CDR2 SYGVKD. In nucleotides, the CDR3 is TGTGCCATTCTAGGGCCCGGGGAGCTGTTTTTT. This sequence encodes CAILGPGELFF.

By proportion, this clonotype is medium-sized. The J gene is TRBJ2-5, the V gene TRBV7-9, with TRBD2 matching 7 bases. Germline V CDR1 and CDR2: SEHNR, FQNEAQ (reference sequence). V was clipped by 1 base and J by 3 bases; unmatched bases: 14. The CDR3 is made up of 18 amino acids. The CDR3 spells CASSLEGQGRGSEETQYF. The CDR3 bases are TGTGCCAGCAGCTTAGAGGGCCAGGGCCGCGGGAGTGAAGAGACCCAGTACTTC.

This clonotype rates as large. This chain links TRBV24-1 with TRBJ2-7; either TRBD1 or TRBD2 may supply D (5 bases each). Germline CDR1 is KGHDR and CDR2 is SFDVKD. The CDR3 spans 13 residues. Trimming removed 3 bases at V and 0 bases at J, with 5 bases between. The CDR3 reads CATSDGTSYEQYF. CDR3 in DNA: TGTGCCACCAGTGATGGGACCTCCTACGAGCAGTACTTC.

This clonotype was seen repeatedly, ten times or more. The chain uses TRBV30 and TRBJ1-5; D is unresolved. The CDR3 has 13 amino acids. Germline V gene lookup returns CDR1 GTSNPN and CDR2 SVGIG (reference sequence). V was cut by 3 bases and J by 3 bases, with 9 bases left in between. CDR3 in DNA: TGTGCCTGGAGAGGAGGTTACAATCAGCCCCAGCATTTT. This sequence encodes CAWRGGYNQPQHF.

This clonotype is deemed large. The chain employs TRBV18 and TRBJ1-2; tentative D call: TRBD1 (5 bases). Germline V gene lookup returns CDR1 KGHSH and CDR2 LQKENI. The CDR3 totals 12 residues. Deletions cut 6 bases from V and 8 bases from J, with 13 bases between. DNA for the CDR3: TGTGCCAGCTCCCCCCAGGGTGACGGCTACACCTTC. Its translation: CASSPQGDGYTF.

The table lists this clonotype with many counts. This chain links TRBV20-1 with TRBJ2-1; a weak D match, TRBD2 (6 bases). The CDR3 has 13 amino acids. The ends were cut back, 3 bases at V and 9 bases at J, with 15 bases in the middle. The germline V gene has CDR1 DFQATT and CDR2 SNEGSKA (reference sequence). The CDR3 region is CSASGTGAAEQFF. The CDR3 DNA sequence: TGCAGTGCTAGCGGGACTGGGGCGGCTGAGCAGTTCTTC.